The present T cell receptor beta chain was sequenced within a study of shared clonotypes between healthy human individuals. Among the donors, all were Caucasian adults who lived in Nashville, Tennessee. The repertoire was sequenced with immunoSEQ multiplex PCR; TCRdb's copy has only in-frame clones and lacks some. The sample includes a few hundred thousand clones, 80% to 90% of them seen just once. Germline V gene lookup returns CDR1 MGHRA and CDR2 YSYEKL. V lost 0 bases, J lost 5 bases, and 6 bases stayed unmatched. The CDR3 runs to 15 residues. Study observations and caveats: Read depth was anticipated to influence clonotype sharing among donors. The researchers took only blood, and tissue repertoires probably look different. Sequencing of the sorted subsets was shown by rarefaction to be incomplete despite large depth.

This clone has more than one count but fewer than ten. Antigen specificity is unknown. Other DNA sequences in the sample encode the same CDR3. The chain carries TRBV4-1 and TRBJ1-1; 7 nucleotides match TRBD1. The origin of this receptor is a man in his late teens or twenties in good health. Sequenced input: memory CD8+ T cells sorted from blood. The subset denotes: CD45RO+ cells pooled with CCR7-negative TemRA cells. The CDR3 reads CASSQDQGVGTEAFF. Written as DNA, the CDR3 is TGCGCCAGCAGCCAAGACCAGGGGGTTGGGACTGAAGCTTTCTTT.